These 26 T cell receptor beta chains came from one sample sequenced in a study of vaccination effects on CD4 cells after COVID-19. TCRdb keeps only in-frame clones here, not all; method: immunoSEQ multiplex PCR. This table has 45,000 to 60,000 clones, 60% to 85% appearing once. No antigens are known for them. Cells that had been cultured for roughly 9 days were the source of isolated CD4+ T cells. The material was CD4+ T cells from PBMCs cultured without peptide, obtained before COVID-19 vaccination. These TCRs come from a human donor who received a COVID-19 vaccine.

V and J are TRBV5-1 and TRBJ2-5, with 8 nucleotides matching TRBD2. The germline gives CDR1 SGHRS, CDR2 YFSETQ. V was pared by 0 bases and J by 5 bases, with 3 bases of the junction left unmatched. This CDR3 comprises 14 residues. CDR3 bases: TGCGCCAGCAGCTTGGTTAGCGGGGTTGAGACCCAGTACTTC. Translation gives CASSLVSGVETQYF.

In DNA, the CDR3 is TGTGCCAGCAGCATAGTAAGGGGGCCGTCCTACGAGCAGTACGTC. This codes for CASSIVRGPSYEQYV. This sequence joins TRBV21-1 and TRBJ2-7; the D call in the table, TRBD1, was not verified against the DNA. TRBV21-1 is listed as a pseudogene. The CDR3 covers 15 residues.

The chain employs TRBV30 and TRBJ1-1; D not resolved. CDR3 length: 13 amino acids. Germline CDR1 is GTSNPN and CDR2 is SVGIG (reference sequence). Trimming took 5 bases from V and 6 from J, leaving 16 bases between them. The CDR3, as DNA: TGTGCCTGGGGGAGCATCATCCGGGCTGAAGCTTTCTTT. This codes for CAWGSIIRAEAFF.

The J gene is TRBJ2-2, the V gene TRBV24-1, with a tentative D call TRBD2 (5 bases). The CDR3 loop spans 14 amino acids. Germline CDR1 is KGHDR and CDR2 is SFDVKD. V lost 3 bases and J 4 bases, leaving 8 bases between the germline ends. The chain's CDR3 is CATSDPAGTGELFF. Written as DNA, the CDR3 is TGTGCCACCAGTGATCCGGCGGGCACCGGGGAGCTGTTTTTT.

Details on this clone: Additional DNA sequences in this sample encode the identical CDR3. The chain carries TRBV18 and TRBJ1-1; D is ambiguous. This CDR3 is built from 13 residues. CDR1 is KGHSH, CDR2 LQKENI, per germline. Trimming cost V 2 bases and J 0 bases, with 4 bases left between them. CDR3 sequence: CASSPGMNTEAFF. The DNA for the CDR3 is TGTGCCAGCTCACCAGGAATGAACACTGAAGCTTTCTTT.

This clone was recorded only once. The chain recombines TRBV28 with TRBJ1-1; unclear D gene. Trimming took 7 bases from V and 1 from J, leaving 7 bases between them. Germline-derived CDR1 and CDR2 are MDHEN and SYDVKM. The CDR3 has 12 residues. CDR3 DNA sequence: TGTGCCAGCAAACGGGCGAACACTGAAGCTTTCTTT. Protein sequence: CASKRANTEAFF.

The rearrangement joins TRBV12-5 to TRBJ1-4; 10 bases line up with TRBD1. CDR1 is LGHNT, CDR2 FRNRAP, per germline. The CDR3 runs 16 residues. Trimming took 1 base from V and 5 from J; bases not matched to a gene: 4. CDR3 in amino acids: CASGLAGQGGNEKLFF. The CDR3 DNA sequence: TGTGCTAGTGGTTTGGCCGGACAGGGGGGCAATGAAAAACTGTTTTTT.

The V and J genes are TRBV5-1 and TRBJ1-1, with D maybe TRBD1 (6 bases). The CDR3 length is 15 residues. V was clipped by 2 bases and J by 2 bases, with 13 bases between them. Germline assignment: CDR1 SGHRS and CDR2 YFSETQ. As DNA, the CDR3 is TGCGCCAGCAGCTTAGCAGGGGTTGGAAACACTGAAGCTTTCTTT. Translation: CASSLAGVGNTEAFF.

This chain connects TRBV29-1 to TRBJ1-1; 8 bases fit TRBD1. Germline values: CDR1 SQVTM, CDR2 ANQGSEA. The CDR3 consists of 13 residues. V shed 8 bases and J 1 base; nucleotides not matched to a gene: 6. CDR3 in DNA: TGCAGCTCCCGGACAGGGCCGAACACTGAAGCTTTCTTT. Protein: CSSRTGPNTEAFF.

V and J are TRBV28 and TRBJ1-2; 7 bases align to TRBD1. CDR1 MDHEN and CDR2 SYDVKM come from the germline V gene. The CDR3 contains 15 residues. With 6 bases clipped from V and 0 bases from J, the junction kept 7 bases outside the gene matches. DNA of the CDR3: TGTGCCAGCAGCGATCCCGGGACAGCTAACTATGGCTACACCTTC. Protein product: CASSDPGTANYGYTF.

This clone was picked up one time. The chain employs TRBV5-1 and TRBJ1-2; a possible D gene is TRBD1 (6 bases). The CDR3 covers 15 residues. CDR1 is SGHRS and CDR2 is YFSETQ in the germline V gene. Trimming stripped 0 bases from V and 2 bases from J, with 11 bases between. CDR3 protein: CASSLGSGGNYGYTF. The DNA of the CDR3 is TGCGCCAGCAGCTTGGGGTCCGGGGGCAACTATGGCTACACCTTC.

V gene TRBV3-1 (or the pseudogene TRBV3-2) combines with J gene TRBJ2-7; weak D call: TRBD1 (5 bases). The length of the CDR3 is 15 residues. Per the germline V gene, CDR1 is LGHDT and CDR2 is YNNKEL (reference sequence). V was clipped by 3 bases and J by 4 bases, with 16 bases between them. The CDR3 loop reads CASSQGPGVQYEQYV. The CDR3 coding sequence is TGTGCCAGCAGCCAGGGGCCGGGCGTACAGTACGAGCAGTACGTC.

The chain uses TRBV5-1 and TRBJ2-3, with D tentatively TRBD2 (6 bases). This CDR3 has 13 amino acids. Germline V gives CDR1 SGHRS, CDR2 YFSETQ. With 5 bases removed from V and 2 bases from J, the gap between germline ends came to 9 bases. The CDR3 sequence: CASRTDYTDTQYF. CDR3 nucleotide sequence: TGCGCCAGCAGGACGGACTACACAGATACGCAGTATTTT. The full variable domain, its missing parts supplied by reference TRBV5-1 and TRBJ2-3, is KAGVTQTPRYLIKTRGQQVTLSCSPISGHRSVSWYQQTPGQGLQFLFEYFSETQRNKGNFPGRFSGRQFSNSRSEMNVSTLELGDSALYLCASRTDYTDTQYFGPGTRLTVL.

The chain employs TRBV2 and TRBJ1-5; unclear D gene. The CDR3 covers 13 residues. Germline CDR1 SNHLY, CDR2 FYNNEI. V gave up 7 bases and J gave up 4 bases, with 11 bases separating them. CDR3 nucleotides: TGTGCCAGCACGAAGGACCTAAATCAGCCCCAGCATTTT. As protein: CASTKDLNQPQHF.

This clone was seen only a few times. The rearrangement links TRBV5-1 to TRBJ2-2; TRBD1 aligns across 8 bases. Germline trimming cut 4 bases from V and 2 bases from J; bases unmatched to any gene: 4. The CDR3 has 15 residues. Looked up from germline, CDR1 is SGHRS and CDR2 is YFSETQ. The CDR3: CASSPDRDNTGELFF. CDR3 bases: TGCGCCAGCAGCCCGGACAGGGACAACACCGGGGAGCTGTTTTTT.

The rearrangement links TRBV5-1 to TRBJ2-6; unclear D gene. V was pared by 2 bases and J by 1 base, with 10 bases between. CDR3 length: 16 residues. The germline V gene has CDR1 SGHRS and CDR2 YFSETQ. This chain's CDR3 is CASSFWFPSGANVLTF. CDR3 in DNA: TGCGCCAGCAGCTTCTGGTTCCCATCTGGGGCCAACGTCCTGACTTTC.

This sequence joins TRBV3-1 (or the pseudogene TRBV3-2) and TRBJ2-5; D uncertain. Trimming cost V 1 base and J 5 bases, with 8 bases left between them. The germline V gene has CDR1 LGHDT and CDR2 YNNKEL (reference sequence). The CDR3 is 13 residues long. For the CDR3, the DNA is TGTGCCAGCAGCCAAGGCGCTCCGGAGACCCAGTACTTC. It codes for CASSQGAPETQYF.

The chain uses TRBV5-1 and TRBJ2-1, with D perhaps given as TRBD1 or TRBD2 (5 bases each). Germline V CDR1 and CDR2: SGHRS, YFSETQ. The V and J ends lost 4 bases and 3 bases respectively, with 17 bases between them. The CDR3 runs to 16 residues. The CDR3 DNA follows: TGCGCCAGCAGCCCCAGGATAGGGGACGGCTACAATGAGCAGTTCTTC. Translating gives CASSPRIGDGYNEQFF.

This clone was observed a handful of times. CDR3 amino acids: CASSESGTANTGELFF. CDR3 sequence (DNA): TGTGCCAGCAGTGAATCCGGGACAGCTAACACCGGGGAGCTGTTTTTT. The chain recombines TRBV25-1 with TRBJ2-2, with 7 positions matching TRBD1. V shed 1 base and J 2 bases; nucleotides not matched to a gene: 4. This CDR3 comprises 16 residues. The germline V gene has CDR1 MGHDK and CDR2 SYGVNS.

The rearrangement links TRBV6-5 to TRBJ2-7; perhaps TRBD1 as D (6 bases). The CDR3 runs to 13 residues. CDR1 MNHEY and CDR2 SVGAGI come from the germline V gene. V dropped 5 bases and J dropped 3 bases, with 11 bases sitting between them. The CDR3 reads CASSRGQIYEQYV. CDR3 bases: TGTGCCAGCAGTCGGGGACAAATCTACGAGCAGTACGTC.

This chain links TRBV5-4 with TRBJ2-5; 9 bases are a match to TRBD2. The germline V gene has CDR1 SGHNT and CDR2 YYREEE (reference sequence). V was clipped by 4 bases and J by 7 bases; unmatched bases: 8. The CDR3 length is 14 residues. The CDR3 DNA sequence: TGTGCCAGCAGCCCCGGGACTAGCCCTATGACCCAGTACTTC. Its translation: CASSPGTSPMTQYF.

This clone was seen only once. The chain uses TRBV3-1 (or the pseudogene TRBV3-2) and TRBJ1-6; the match to TRBD1 covers 7 bases. The trim removed 5 bases at V and 8 bases at J, leaving 6 bases unmatched. Germline CDR1 LGHDT, CDR2 YNNKEL (reference sequence). The CDR3 runs to 14 residues. Here the CDR3 DNA reads TGTGCCAGCAGCTCCGGACAGGTTGATTCACCCCTCCACTTT. This encodes CASSSGQVDSPLHF.

This chain joins TRBV7-9 and TRBJ1-1; D is perhaps TRBD1 (6 bases). Trimming took 2 bases from V and 7 from J, leaving 17 bases between them. The CDR3 length is 15 residues. Germline values: CDR1 SEHNR, CDR2 FQNEAQ (reference sequence). CDR3 residues: CASSLTPPRGGEAFF. The DNA for the CDR3 is TGTGCCAGCAGCTTAACCCCCCCTCGAGGGGGTGAAGCTTTCTTT.

The rearrangement links TRBV21-1 to TRBJ2-7. TRBV21-1 is reported as a pseudogene. This CDR3 has 15 residues. CDR3 coding DNA: TGTGCCAGCAGCAAAGAAGGGAAAAGCTCCTACGAGCAGTACGTC. Amino acids: CASSKEGKSSYEQYV.

The chain recombines TRBV29-1 with TRBJ1-2; unclear D gene. CDR3 length: 15 amino acids. Trimming removed 6 bases at V and 1 base at J, with 18 bases between. The germline gives CDR1 SQVTM, CDR2 ANQGSEA. CDR3 region: CSVFTVDAGNYGYTF. In nucleotides, the CDR3 is TGCAGCGTCTTTACCGTGGACGCGGGTAACTATGGCTACACCTTC. Full variable domain (outside the CDR3, taken from reference TRBV29-1 and TRBJ1-2): SAVISQKPSRDICQRGTSLTIQCQVDSQVTMMFWYRQQPGQSLTLIATANQGSEATYESGFVIDKFPISRPNLTFSTLTVSNMSPEDSSIYLCSVFTVDAGNYGYTFGSGTRLTVV.

The chain carries TRBV6-1 and TRBJ2-1, with D possibly matching TRBD1 (5 bases). Looked up from germline, CDR1 is MNHNS and CDR2 is SASEGT. This CDR3 has 15 residues. The ends were cut back, 0 bases at V and 6 bases at J, with 12 bases in the middle. DNA of the CDR3: TGTGCCAGCAGTGAAGCGAGCAGGGCACCCAATGAGCAGTTCTTC. It codes for CASSEASRAPNEQFF.